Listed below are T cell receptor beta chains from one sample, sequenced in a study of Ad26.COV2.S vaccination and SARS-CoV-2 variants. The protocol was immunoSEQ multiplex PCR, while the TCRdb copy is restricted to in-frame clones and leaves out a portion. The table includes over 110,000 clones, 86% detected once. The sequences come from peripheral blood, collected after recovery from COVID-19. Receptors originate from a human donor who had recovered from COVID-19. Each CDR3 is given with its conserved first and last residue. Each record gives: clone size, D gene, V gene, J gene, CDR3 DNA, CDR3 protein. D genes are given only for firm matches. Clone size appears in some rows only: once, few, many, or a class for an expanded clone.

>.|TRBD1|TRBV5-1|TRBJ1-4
TGCGCCAGCAGCCTGCTGGGAGGGGGCAGAACTAATGAAAAACTGTTTTTT
CASSLLGGGRTNEKLFF
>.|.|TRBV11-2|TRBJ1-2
TGTGCCAGCAGCAAGAACTATGGCTACACCTTC
CASSKNYGYTF
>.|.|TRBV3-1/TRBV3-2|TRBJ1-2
TGTGCCAGCAGCCTCCCACTAGGGGTTAGTGCTGGTGGCTACACCTTC
CASSLPLGVSAGGYTF
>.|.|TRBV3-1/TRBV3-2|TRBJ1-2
TGTGCCAGCAGCCAAGTGGAATCAGCTGGCTACACCTTC
CASSQVESAGYTF
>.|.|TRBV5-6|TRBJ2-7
TGTGCCAGCAGCTTTTGGGGCAGGGGGGGCGAGCAGTACTTC
CASSFWGRGGEQYF
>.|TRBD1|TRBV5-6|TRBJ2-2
TGTGCCAGCAGCCCAGGGACAGGGATGAACACCGGGGAGCTGTTTTTT
CASSPGTGMNTGELFF
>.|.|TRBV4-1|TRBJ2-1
TGCGCCAGCAGCCAAGCGGGGATTGAGCAGTTCTTC
CASSQAGIEQFF
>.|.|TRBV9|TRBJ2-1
TGTGCCAGCAGCGCCCCTACGTCCTACAATGAGCAGTTCTTC
CASSAPTSYNEQFF
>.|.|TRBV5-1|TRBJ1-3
TGCGCCAGCAGCGATGGTGAATCTGGAAACACCATATATTTT
CASSDGESGNTIYF
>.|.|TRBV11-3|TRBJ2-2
TGTGCCAGCAGACAACAGGGCGGCACCGGGGAGCTGTTTTTT
CASRQQGGTGELFF
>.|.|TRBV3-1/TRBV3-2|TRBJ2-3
TGTGCCAGCAGCCAAGACCGGGCGGGGTTATCCACAGATACGCAGTATTTT
CASSQDRAGLSTDTQYF
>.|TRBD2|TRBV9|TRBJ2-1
TGTGCCAGCAGCGCGACGGTTAGCGGGCCTGAATCCTACAATGAGCAGTTCTTC
CASSATVSGPESYNEQFF
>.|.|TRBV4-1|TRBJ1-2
TGCGCCAGCAGCCAAGGGTTTGGGGGGTCTAACTATGGCTACACCTTC
CASSQGFGGSNYGYTF
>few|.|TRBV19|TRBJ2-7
TGTGCCAGTAAGAAAAGTCAGGGAGTATACGAGCAGTACTTC
CASKKSQGVYEQYF
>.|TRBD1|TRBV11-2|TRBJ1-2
TGTGCCAGCAGCCCGACAGGGGCATGGGGCTACACCTTC
CASSPTGAWGYTF
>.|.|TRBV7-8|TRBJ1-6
TGTGCCAGCAGCCCCATGAACTCACCCCTCCACTTT
CASSPMNSPLHF
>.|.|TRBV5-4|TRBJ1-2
TGTGCCAGCAGCTTGGACGAGGGCGACTATGGCTACACCTTC
CASSLDEGDYGYTF
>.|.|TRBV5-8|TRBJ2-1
TGTGCCAGCACCCGCCCGGTCAGTCCTTACAATGAGCAGTTCTTC
CASTRPVSPYNEQFF